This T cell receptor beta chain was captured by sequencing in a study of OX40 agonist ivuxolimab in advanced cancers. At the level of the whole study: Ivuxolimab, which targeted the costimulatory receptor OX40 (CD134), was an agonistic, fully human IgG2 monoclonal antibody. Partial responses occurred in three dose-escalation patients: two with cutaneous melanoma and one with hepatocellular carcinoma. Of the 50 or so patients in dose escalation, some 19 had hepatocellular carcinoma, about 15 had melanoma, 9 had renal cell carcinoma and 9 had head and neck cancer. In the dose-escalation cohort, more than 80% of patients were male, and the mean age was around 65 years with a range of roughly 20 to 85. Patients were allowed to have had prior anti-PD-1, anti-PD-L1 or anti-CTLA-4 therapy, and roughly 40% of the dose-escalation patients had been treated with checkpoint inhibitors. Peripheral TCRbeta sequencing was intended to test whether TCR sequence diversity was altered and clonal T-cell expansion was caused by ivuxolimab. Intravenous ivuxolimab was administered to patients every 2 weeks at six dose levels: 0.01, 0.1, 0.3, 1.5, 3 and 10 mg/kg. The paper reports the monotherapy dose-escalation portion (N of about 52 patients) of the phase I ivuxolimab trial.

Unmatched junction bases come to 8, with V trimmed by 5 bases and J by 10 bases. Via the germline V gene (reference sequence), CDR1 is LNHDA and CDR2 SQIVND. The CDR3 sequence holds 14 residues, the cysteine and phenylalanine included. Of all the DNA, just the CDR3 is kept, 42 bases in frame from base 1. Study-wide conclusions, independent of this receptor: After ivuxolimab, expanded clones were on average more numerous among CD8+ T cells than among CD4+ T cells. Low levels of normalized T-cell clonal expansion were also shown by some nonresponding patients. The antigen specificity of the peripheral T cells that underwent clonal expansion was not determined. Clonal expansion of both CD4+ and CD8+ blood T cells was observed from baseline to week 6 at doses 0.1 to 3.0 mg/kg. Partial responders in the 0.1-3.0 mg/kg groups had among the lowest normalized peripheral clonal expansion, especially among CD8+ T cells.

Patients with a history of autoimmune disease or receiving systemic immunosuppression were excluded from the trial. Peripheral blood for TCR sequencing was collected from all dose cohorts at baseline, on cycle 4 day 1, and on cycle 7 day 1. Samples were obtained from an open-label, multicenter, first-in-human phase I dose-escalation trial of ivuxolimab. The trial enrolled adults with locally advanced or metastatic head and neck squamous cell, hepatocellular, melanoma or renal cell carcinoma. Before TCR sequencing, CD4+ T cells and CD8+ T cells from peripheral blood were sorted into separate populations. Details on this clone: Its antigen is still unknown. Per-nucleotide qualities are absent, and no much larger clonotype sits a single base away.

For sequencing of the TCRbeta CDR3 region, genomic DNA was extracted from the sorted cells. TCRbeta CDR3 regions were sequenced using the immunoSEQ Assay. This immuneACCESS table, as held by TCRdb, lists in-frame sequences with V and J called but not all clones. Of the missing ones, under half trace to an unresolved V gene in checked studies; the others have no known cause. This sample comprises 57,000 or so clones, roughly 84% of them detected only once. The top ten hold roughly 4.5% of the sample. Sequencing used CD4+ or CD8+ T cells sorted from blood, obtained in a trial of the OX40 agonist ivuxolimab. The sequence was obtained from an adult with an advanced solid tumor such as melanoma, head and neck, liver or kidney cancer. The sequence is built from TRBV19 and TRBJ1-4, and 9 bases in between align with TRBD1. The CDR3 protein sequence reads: CASSYPGQGRKLFF. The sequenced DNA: TGTGCCAGTAGTTACCCGGGACAGGGTAGAAAACTGTTTTTT. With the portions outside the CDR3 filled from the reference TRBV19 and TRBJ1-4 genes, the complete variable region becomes DGGITQSPKYLFRKEGQNVTLSCEQNLNHDAMYWYRQDPGQGLRLIYYSQIVNDFQKGDIAEGYSVSREKKESFPLTVTSAQKNPTAFYLCASSYPGQGRKLFFGSGTQLSVL.